One sample yielded the 8 T cell receptor beta chains listed below, sequenced in a study of cytomegalovirus exposure and HLA in healthy donors. The PCR had 60 Vbeta and 13 Jbeta primers. Sequencing used immunoSEQ multiplex PCR; TCRdb keeps in-frame clones, though not all of them. Among around 120,000 clones listed, 70% to 85% were seen once. Material: PBMCs. The receptors originated from a man between 50 and 59 years old in good health and CMV-seropositive.

This sequence joins TRBV11-2 and TRBJ2-1; TRBD2 matches 9 bases. Germline V lookup: CDR1 SGHAT, CDR2 FQNNGV. V was clipped by 2 bases and J by 4 bases; unmatched bases: 6. This CDR3 is built from 16 residues. CDR3 sequence reads: CASSLRLAEGYNEQFF. CDR3 DNA: TGTGCCAGCAGCTTACGACTAGCGGAGGGGTACAATGAGCAGTTCTTC.

The rearrangement uses TRBV6-5 and TRBJ1-1; D perhaps matches TRBD1 (6 bases). The CDR3 loop spans 14 amino acids. From germline, CDR1 is MNHEY and CDR2 SVGAGI. V was trimmed by 5 bases and J by 6 bases, leaving 16 bases between them. The CDR3 DNA reads as TGTGCCAGCAGTCCTTACCGGGACACGGCTGAAGCTTTCTTT. It translates to CASSPYRDTAEAFF.

This chain connects TRBV5-1 to TRBJ1-2; TRBD1 aligns across 8 bases. J gave up 6 bases and V 4 bases, and 14 bases lay outside the gene matches. The CDR3 is 16 residues long. The germline gives CDR1 SGHRS, CDR2 YFSETQ. CDR3 bases: TGCGCCAGCAGCCCAGGGCCGCAACAGGGGGTCCATGGCTACACCTTC. The encoded protein is CASSPGPQQGVHGYTF. The whole variable domain, remainder taken from reference TRBV5-1 and TRBJ1-2, is KAGVTQTPRYLIKTRGQQVTLSCSPISGHRSVSWYQQTPGQGLQFLFEYFSETQRNKGNFPGRFSGRQFSNSRSEMNVSTLELGDSALYLCASSPGPQQGVHGYTFGSGTRLTVV.

The genes are TRBV19 and TRBJ1-1; D may be TRBD1 (5 bases). Germline CDR1 and CDR2: LNHDA and SQIVND (reference sequence). The CDR3 covers 13 residues. With 6 bases removed from V and 1 base from J, the gap between germline ends came to 9 bases. The chain's CDR3 is CASRNQGNTEAFF. The CDR3 DNA is TGTGCCAGTAGAAATCAGGGGAACACTGAAGCTTTCTTT. Supplemented by reference TRBV19 and TRBJ1-1, the full variable domain reads DGGITQSPKYLFRKEGQNVTLSCEQNLNHDAMYWYRQDPGQGLRLIYYSQIVNDFQKGDIAEGYSVSREKKESFPLTVTSAQKNPTAFYLCASRNQGNTEAFFGQGTRLTVV.

This rearrangement joins TRBV7-9 to TRBJ1-4, with no clear D. Germline assignment: CDR1 SEHNR and CDR2 FQNEAQ (reference sequence). V lost 5 bases to trimming and J lost 8 bases, with 12 bases between them. The CDR3 loop spans 13 amino acids. CDR3 region: CASSPEGNEKLFF. CDR3 coding DNA: TGTGCCAGCAGCCCAGAGGGAAACGAAAAACTGTTTTTT.

The J gene is TRBJ1-5, the V gene TRBV5-4; TRBD1 matches 7 bases. The CDR3 loop spans 15 amino acids. Germline V lookup: CDR1 SGHNT, CDR2 YYREEE (reference sequence). Trimming cost V 4 bases and J 2 bases; bases outside gene matches: 6. In DNA form, the CDR3 reads TGTGCCAGCAGCCTAGATGGGACAGGCAATCAGCCCCAGCATTTT. Its translation: CASSLDGTGNQPQHF.

This clone has more than one count but fewer than ten. The chain has TRBV6-1 and TRBJ2-5; D is perhaps TRBD2 (6 bases). The J call may be wrong; the DNA end is better matched by TRBJ2-7. In germline, CDR1 is MNHNS, CDR2 SASEGT. The CDR3 is 13 residues long. The CDR3 sequence: CASSRERSYEQYF. The CDR3 bases are TGTGCCAGCAGTCGGGAGAGGTCCTACGAGCAGTACTTC.

The V call is TRBV28, the J call TRBJ1-2; D might be TRBD1 (6 bases). The V end lost 4 bases, the J end lost 6 bases, and 12 bases lay between the germline ends. Per the germline V gene, CDR1 is MDHEN and CDR2 is SYDVKM. This CDR3 is built from 13 residues. This chain's CDR3 is CASSYQGRNGYTF. In DNA, the CDR3 is TGTGCCAGCAGTTATCAGGGGCGAAATGGCTACACCTTC.